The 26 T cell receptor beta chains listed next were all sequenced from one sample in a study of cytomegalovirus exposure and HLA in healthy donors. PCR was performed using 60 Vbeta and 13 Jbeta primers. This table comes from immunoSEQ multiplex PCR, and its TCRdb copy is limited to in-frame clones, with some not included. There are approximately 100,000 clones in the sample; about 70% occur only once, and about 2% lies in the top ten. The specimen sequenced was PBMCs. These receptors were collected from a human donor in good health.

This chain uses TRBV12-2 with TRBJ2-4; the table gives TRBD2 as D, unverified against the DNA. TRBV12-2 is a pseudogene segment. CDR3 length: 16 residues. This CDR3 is CASRLNSDLAKNIQYF. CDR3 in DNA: TGTGCAAGTCGCTTAAATAGCGACCTAGCCAAAAACATTCAGTACTTC.

The CDR3 reads CASSKVRASGSSDTQYF. CDR3 nucleotide sequence: TGTGCCAGTAGTAAAGTCCGGGCTAGCGGAAGCTCAGATACGCAGTATTTT. The rearrangement uses TRBV19 and TRBJ2-3; 7 bases align to TRBD2. Germline CDR1 is LNHDA and CDR2 is SQIVND (reference sequence). There are 17 residues in the CDR3. V was pared by 4 bases and J by 4 bases, with 14 bases of the junction left unmatched.

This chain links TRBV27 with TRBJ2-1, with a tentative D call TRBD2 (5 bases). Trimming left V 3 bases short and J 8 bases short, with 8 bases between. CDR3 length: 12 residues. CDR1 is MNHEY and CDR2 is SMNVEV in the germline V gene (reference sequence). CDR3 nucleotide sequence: TGTGCCAGCAGTTTTATCGGGGATGAGCAGTTCTTC. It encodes CASSFIGDEQFF.

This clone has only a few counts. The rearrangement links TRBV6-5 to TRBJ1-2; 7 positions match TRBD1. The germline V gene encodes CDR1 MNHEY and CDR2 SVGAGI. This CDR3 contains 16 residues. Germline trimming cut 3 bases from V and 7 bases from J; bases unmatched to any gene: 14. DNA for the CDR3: TGTGCCAGCAGTTATGGGTGGGACAGCTCCTTAAGTGGCTACACCTTC. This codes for CASSYGWDSSLSGYTF.

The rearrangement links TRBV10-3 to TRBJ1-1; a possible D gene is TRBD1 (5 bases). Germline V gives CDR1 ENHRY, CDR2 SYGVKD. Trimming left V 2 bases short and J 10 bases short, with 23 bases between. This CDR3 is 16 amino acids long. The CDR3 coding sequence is TGTGCCATCAGTGAGCAGAGCGGGGGGGTGGAGGGCTTAGCTTTCTTT. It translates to CAISEQSGGVEGLAFF.

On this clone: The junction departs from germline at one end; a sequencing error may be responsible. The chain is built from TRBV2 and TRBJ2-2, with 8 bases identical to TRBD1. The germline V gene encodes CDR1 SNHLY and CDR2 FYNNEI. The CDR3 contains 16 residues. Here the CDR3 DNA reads TGTGCCGGCAGGGCACAGACAGGGGCGGGGACCGGGGAGCTGTTTTTT. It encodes CAGRAQTGAGTGELFF.

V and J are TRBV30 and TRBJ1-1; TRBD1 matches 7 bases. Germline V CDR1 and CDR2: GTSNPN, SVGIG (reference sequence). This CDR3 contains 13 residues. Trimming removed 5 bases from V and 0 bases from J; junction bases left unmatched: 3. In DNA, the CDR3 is TGTGCCTGGCGGGACAGATTGAACACTGAAGCTTTCTTT. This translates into CAWRDRLNTEAFF.

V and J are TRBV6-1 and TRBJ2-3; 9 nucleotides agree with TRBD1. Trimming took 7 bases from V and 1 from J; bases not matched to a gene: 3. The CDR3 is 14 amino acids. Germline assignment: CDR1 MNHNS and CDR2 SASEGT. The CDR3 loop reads CASMWTGGTDTQYF. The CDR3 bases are TGTGCCAGCATGTGGACAGGGGGCACAGATACGCAGTATTTT.

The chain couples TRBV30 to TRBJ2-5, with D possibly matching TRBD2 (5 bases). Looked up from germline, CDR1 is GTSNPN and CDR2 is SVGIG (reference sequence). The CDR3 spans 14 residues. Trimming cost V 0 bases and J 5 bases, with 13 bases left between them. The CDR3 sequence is CAWSVVSRRETQYF. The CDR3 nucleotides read TGTGCCTGGAGTGTTGTCTCACGGAGGGAGACCCAGTACTTC.

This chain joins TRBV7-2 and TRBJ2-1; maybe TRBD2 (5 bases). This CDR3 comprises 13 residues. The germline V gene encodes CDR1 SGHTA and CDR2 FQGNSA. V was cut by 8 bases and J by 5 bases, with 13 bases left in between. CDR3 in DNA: TGTGCCAGCCGGGATCAGTCCCACAATGAGCAGTTCTTC. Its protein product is CASRDQSHNEQFF.

CDR3 protein: CASSEGHFNEKLFF. As DNA, the CDR3 is TGTGCCAGCAGTGAAGGTCATTTCAATGAAAAACTGTTTTTT. The chain recombines TRBV6-1 with TRBJ1-4; D is undetermined. Germline V CDR1 and CDR2: MNHNS, SASEGT. V lost 1 base, J lost 5 bases, and 8 bases lay in between. The CDR3 spans 14 residues.

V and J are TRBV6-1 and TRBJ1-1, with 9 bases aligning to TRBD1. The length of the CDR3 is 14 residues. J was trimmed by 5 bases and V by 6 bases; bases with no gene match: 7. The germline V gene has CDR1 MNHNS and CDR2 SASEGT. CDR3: CASRGTGGVTEAFF. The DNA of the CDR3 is TGTGCCAGCAGAGGAACAGGGGGCGTGACTGAAGCTTTCTTT.

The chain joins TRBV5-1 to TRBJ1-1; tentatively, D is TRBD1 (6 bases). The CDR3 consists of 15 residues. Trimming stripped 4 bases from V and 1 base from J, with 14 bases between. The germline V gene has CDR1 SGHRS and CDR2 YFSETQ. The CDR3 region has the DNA TGCGCCAGCAGCAGGACAGTTACGAAGAACACTGAAGCTTTCTTT. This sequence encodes CASSRTVTKNTEAFF.

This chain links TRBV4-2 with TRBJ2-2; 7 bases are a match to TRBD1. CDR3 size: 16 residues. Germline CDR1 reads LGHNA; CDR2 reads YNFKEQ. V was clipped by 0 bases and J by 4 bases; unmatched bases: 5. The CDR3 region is CASSQDPGQITGELFF. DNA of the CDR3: TGTGCCAGCAGCCAAGATCCGGGACAGATCACCGGGGAGCTGTTTTTT.

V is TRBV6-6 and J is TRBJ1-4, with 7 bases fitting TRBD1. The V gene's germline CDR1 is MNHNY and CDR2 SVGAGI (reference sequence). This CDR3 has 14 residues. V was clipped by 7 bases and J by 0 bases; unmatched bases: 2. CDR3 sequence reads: CASKQGATNEKLFF. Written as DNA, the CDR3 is TGTGCCAGCAAGCAGGGGGCAACTAATGAAAAACTGTTTTTT.

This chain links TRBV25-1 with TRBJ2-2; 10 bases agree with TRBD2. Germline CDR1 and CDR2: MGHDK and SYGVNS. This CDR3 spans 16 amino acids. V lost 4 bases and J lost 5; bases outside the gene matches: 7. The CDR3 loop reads CASSGVAGGGTGELFF. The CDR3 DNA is TGTGCCAGCAGTGGGGTAGCGGGAGGCGGAACCGGGGAGCTGTTTTTT.

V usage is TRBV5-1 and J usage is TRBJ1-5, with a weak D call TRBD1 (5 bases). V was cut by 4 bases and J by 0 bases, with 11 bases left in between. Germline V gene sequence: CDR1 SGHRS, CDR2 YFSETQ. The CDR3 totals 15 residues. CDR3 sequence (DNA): TGCGCCAGCAGCCCTACAGGATTTAGCAATCAGCCCCAGCATTTT. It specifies CASSPTGFSNQPQHF.

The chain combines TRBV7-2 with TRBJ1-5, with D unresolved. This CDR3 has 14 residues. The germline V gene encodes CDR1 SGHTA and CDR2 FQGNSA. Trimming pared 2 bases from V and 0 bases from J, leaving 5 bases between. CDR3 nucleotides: TGTGCCAGCAGCTTACAGTTTAGCAATCAGCCCCAGCATTTT. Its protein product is CASSLQFSNQPQHF.

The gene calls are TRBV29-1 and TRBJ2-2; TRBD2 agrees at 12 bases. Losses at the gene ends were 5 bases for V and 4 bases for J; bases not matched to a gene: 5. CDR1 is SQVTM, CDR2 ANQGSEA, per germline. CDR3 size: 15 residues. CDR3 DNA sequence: TGCAGCGTTTCTAGCGGGAGGGATTCCACCGGGGAGCTGTTTTTT. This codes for CSVSSGRDSTGELFF.

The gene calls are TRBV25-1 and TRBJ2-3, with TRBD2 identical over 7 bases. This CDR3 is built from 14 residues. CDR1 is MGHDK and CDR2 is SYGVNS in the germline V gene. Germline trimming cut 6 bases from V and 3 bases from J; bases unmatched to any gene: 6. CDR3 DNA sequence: TGTGCCAGCAGGAAGGGAGGGAATACAGATACGCAGTATTTT. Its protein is CASRKGGNTDTQYF.

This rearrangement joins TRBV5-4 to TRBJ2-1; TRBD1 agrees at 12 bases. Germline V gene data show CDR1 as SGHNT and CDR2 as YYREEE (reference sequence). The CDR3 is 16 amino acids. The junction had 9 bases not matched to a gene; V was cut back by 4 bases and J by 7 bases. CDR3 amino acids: CASSLPGDRGRNEQFF. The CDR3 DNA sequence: TGTGCCAGCAGCCTCCCGGGGGACAGGGGGCGGAATGAGCAGTTCTTC. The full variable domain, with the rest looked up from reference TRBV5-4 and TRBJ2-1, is ETGVTQSPTHLIKTRGQQVTLRCSSQSGHNTVSWYQQALGQGPQFIFQYYREEENGRGNFPPRFSGLQFPNYSSELNVNALELDDSALYLCASSLPGDRGRNEQFFGPGTRLTVL.

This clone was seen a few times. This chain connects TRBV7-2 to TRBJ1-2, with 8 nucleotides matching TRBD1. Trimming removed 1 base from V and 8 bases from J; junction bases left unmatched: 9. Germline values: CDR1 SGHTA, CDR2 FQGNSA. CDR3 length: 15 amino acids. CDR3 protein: CASSLGMWTGFGYTF. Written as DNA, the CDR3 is TGTGCCAGCAGCTTAGGAATGTGGACAGGGTTCGGCTACACCTTC. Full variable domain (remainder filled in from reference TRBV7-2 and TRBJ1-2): GAGVSQSPSNKVTEKGKDVELRCDPISGHTALYWYRQSLGQGLEFLIYFQGNSAPDKSGLPSDRFSAERTGGSVSTLTIQRTQQEDSAVYLCASSLGMWTGFGYTFGSGTRLTVV.

CDR3 bases: TGCGCCAGCAGCCGACATCAGGGGTCCTACAATGAGCAGTTCTTC. Translating gives CASSRHQGSYNEQFF. The gene calls are TRBV4-1 and TRBJ2-1; possibly TRBD1 for D (6 bases). CDR3 length: 15 residues. V lost 4 bases and J lost 1, with 11 bases in between. Germline CDR1 is MGHRA and CDR2 is YSYEKL.

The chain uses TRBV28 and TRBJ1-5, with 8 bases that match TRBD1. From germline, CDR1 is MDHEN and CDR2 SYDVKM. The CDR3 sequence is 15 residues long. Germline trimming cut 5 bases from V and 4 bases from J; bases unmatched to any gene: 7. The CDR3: CASSVHRGGNQPQHF. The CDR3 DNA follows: TGTGCCAGCAGTGTCCACAGGGGGGGAAATCAGCCCCAGCATTTT.

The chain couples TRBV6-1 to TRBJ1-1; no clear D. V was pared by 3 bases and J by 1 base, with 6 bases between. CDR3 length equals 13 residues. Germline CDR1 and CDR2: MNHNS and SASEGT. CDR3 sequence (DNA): TGTGCCAGCAGTGACAGGCCGAACACTGAAGCTTTCTTT. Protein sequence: CASSDRPNTEAFF.

In nucleotides, the CDR3 is TGTGCCTGGAGTGTATCATCTGGAAACACCATATATTTT. This translates into CAWSVSSGNTIYF. The V gene is TRBV30, the J gene TRBJ1-3, with no clear D. The CDR3 has 13 amino acids. Germline lookup yields CDR1 GTSNPN and CDR2 SVGIG (reference sequence). V lost 0 bases to trimming and J lost 1 base, with 4 bases between them.